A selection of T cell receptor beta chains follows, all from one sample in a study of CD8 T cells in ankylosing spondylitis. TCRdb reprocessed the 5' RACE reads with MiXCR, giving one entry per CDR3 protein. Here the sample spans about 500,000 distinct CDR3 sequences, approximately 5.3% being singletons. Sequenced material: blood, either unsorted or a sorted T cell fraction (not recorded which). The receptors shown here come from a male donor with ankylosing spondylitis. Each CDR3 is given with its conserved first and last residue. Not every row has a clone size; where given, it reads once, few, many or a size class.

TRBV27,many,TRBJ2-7,CASRDGPYEQYF
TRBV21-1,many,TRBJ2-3,CASSNDDRESTDTQYF
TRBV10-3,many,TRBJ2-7,CAISEWAGGPYEQYF
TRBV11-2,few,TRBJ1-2,CASSLNLGQGANGYTF
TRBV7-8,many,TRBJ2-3,CASKPGLATDTQYF
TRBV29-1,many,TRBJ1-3,CSAHDPRGGSGNTIYF
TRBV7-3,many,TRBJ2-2,CASSLNRAGGATGELFF
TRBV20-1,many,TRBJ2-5,CSAAGTSQETQYF
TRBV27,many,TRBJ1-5,CASKRGGQPQHF
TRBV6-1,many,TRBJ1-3,CASSVPGQGGGNTIYF
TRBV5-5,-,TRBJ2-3,CASSFLAGDFTDTQYF
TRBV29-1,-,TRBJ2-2,CSVTYGTGELFF
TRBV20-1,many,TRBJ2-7,CSASRQGVLSYEQYF
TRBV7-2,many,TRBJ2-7,CASSLDASGGYEQYF
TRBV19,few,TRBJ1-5,CASSPRTLSNQPQHF